A single T cell receptor (beta chain) is shown here with its context. The CDR3 has 15 residues. Germline-derived CDR1 and CDR2 are SGHRS and YFSETQ. J lost 8 bases, V lost 2 bases, and 6 bases had no gene match. The data were taken from a study of long-term antiretroviral therapy in people with HIV. At the survey level, the v3.0 immunoSEQ assay was run. Data came from immunoSEQ multiplex PCR; TCRdb stores just in-frame clones and leaves some out. The sample gives more than 25,000 clones, 70% to 90% of which show up once; around 8% is in the top ten. This TCR was recovered from a man aged 45-65 years with HIV. Here the sequenced sample was unsorted PBMCs, taken 3.2 years before starting antiretroviral therapy. The chain links TRBV5-1 to TRBJ1-6; 8 bases fit TRBD1. The CDR3 sequence: CASSFAGGGDSPLHF. In DNA, the CDR3 is TGCGCCAGCAGCTTTGCAGGGGGCGGTGATTCACCCCTCCACTTT. The full variable domain, rest sourced from reference TRBV5-1 and TRBJ1-6, is KAGVTQTPRYLIKTRGQQVTLSCSPISGHRSVSWYQQTPGQGLQFLFEYFSETQRNKGNFPGRFSGRQFSNSRSEMNVSTLELGDSALYLCASSFAGGGDSPLHFGNGTRLTVT.